The clone carrying this T cell receptor (beta chain) was seen once. Its antigen is unidentified. Germline V CDR1 and CDR2: SGHTA, FQGTGA. The CDR3 consists of 16 residues. V lost 5 bases, J lost 7 bases, and 14 bases stayed unmatched. This entry comes from a study of cytomegalovirus exposure and HLA in healthy donors. Findings and caveats of the study: Earlier analysis found most TCR beta V segments productive about 87% or about 30% of the time. A further, later analysis showed that HLA-associated TCR beta chains (compared with equally common others) were more clonally expanded. Among the CMV-associated chains, a few were confirmed in vitro as specific for CMV antigens.

60 Vbeta and 13 Jbeta primers were used in PCR. As handled by the study authors: An analysis performed later counted 70 million to 90 million unique TCR beta chains (roughly 9.9 million of them shared). The table came from immunoSEQ multiplex PCR; TCRdb's copy has only in-frame clones and leaves some out. The DNA gave D and trimming, while V, J and clone size come from that table. The sample includes about 170,000 clones, approximately 78% of them seen just once. The receptor was derived from a male donor in good health and CMV-seronegative. The sequenced material came from PBMCs. The chain uses TRBV7-3 and TRBJ2-3, with TRBD2 identical over 8 bases. The CDR3 reads CASSLGGGLAPHTQYF. As DNA, the CDR3 is TGTGCCAGCAGCCTAGGCGGCGGACTAGCCCCTCATACGCAGTATTTT. The full variable domain, completed using reference TRBV7-3 and TRBJ2-3, is GAGVSQTPSNKVTEKGKYVELRCDPISGHTALYWYRQSLGQGPEFLIYFQGTGAADDSGLPNDRFFAVRPEGSVSTLKIQRTERGDSAVYLCASSLGGGLAPHTQYFGPGTRLTVL.